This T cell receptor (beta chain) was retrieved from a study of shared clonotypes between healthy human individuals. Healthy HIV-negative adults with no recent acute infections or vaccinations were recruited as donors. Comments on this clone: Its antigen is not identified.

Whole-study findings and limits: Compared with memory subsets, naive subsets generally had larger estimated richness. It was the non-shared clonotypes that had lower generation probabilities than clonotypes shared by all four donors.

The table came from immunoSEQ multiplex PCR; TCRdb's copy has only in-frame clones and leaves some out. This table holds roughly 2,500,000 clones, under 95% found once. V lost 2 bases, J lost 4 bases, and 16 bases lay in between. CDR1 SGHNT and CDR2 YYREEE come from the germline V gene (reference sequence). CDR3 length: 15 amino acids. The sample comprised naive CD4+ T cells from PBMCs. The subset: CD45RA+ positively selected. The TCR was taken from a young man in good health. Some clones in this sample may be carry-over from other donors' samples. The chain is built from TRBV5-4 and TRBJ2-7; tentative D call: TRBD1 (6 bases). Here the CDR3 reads CASSFPGQKGYEQYF. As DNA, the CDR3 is TGTGCCAGCAGCTTCCCCGGACAGAAGGGATACGAGCAGTACTTC.